Listed below are T cell receptor beta chains from one sample, sequenced in a study of blood T cell repertoires in COVID-19. Sequencing was performed with immunoSEQ multiplex PCR; in TCRdb, only in-frame clones are kept and a portion is missing. The profile shows 95,000 to 150,000 clones, about four fifths of them singletons. Material for sequencing was peripheral blood. Source of these receptors: a human donor in a cohort sampled during active COVID-19. The CDR3 runs from the conserved cysteine through the conserved F or W. A D gene is named only where the DNA matches it firmly. Not every row has a clone size; where given, it reads once, few, many or a size class.

clone size: -; V gene: TRBV3-1/TRBV3-2; D gene: TRBD1; J gene: TRBJ2-3; CDR3 length: 15; CDR3 DNA: TGTGCCAGCAGCCAATTTCAGGGGGGCACAGATACGCAGTATTTT; CDR3 protein: CASSQFQGGTDTQYF
clone size: few; V gene: TRBV5-1; D gene: TRBD1; J gene: TRBJ2-7; CDR3 length: 14; CDR3 DNA: TGCGCCAGCAGCTTACAGGGGGCCTCCTACGAGCAGTACTTC; CDR3 protein: CASSLQGASYEQYF
clone size: -; V gene: TRBV15; D gene: -; J gene: TRBJ2-2; CDR3 length: 15; CDR3 DNA: TGTGCCACCAGCAGTTTCCCAGGGAACACCGGGGAGCTGTTTTTT; CDR3 protein: CATSSFPGNTGELFF
clone size: -; V gene: TRBV7-2; D gene: -; J gene: TRBJ1-2; CDR3 length: 15; CDR3 DNA: TGTGCCAGCAGCTACAACAGGGACCCCAACTATGGCTACACCTTC; CDR3 protein: CASSYNRDPNYGYTF
clone size: -; V gene: TRBV7-6; D gene: -; J gene: TRBJ1-2; CDR3 length: 14; CDR3 DNA: TGTGCGACCGGGGGGGGAAGCATTAACTATGGCTACACCTTC; CDR3 protein: CATGGGSINYGYTF
clone size: -; V gene: TRBV5-5; D gene: TRBD2; J gene: TRBJ2-3; CDR3 length: 15; CDR3 DNA: TGTGCCAGCAGCTTTAGCGGGGGGGCTCAAGATACGCAGTATTTT; CDR3 protein: CASSFSGGAQDTQYF
clone size: -; V gene: TRBV11-2; D gene: -; J gene: TRBJ2-2; CDR3 length: 15; CDR3 DNA: TGTGCCAGCAGCTTAGACGCGGGTAATTCCGGGGAGCTGTTTTTT; CDR3 protein: CASSLDAGNSGELFF
clone size: once; V gene: TRBV6-5; D gene: TRBD1; J gene: TRBJ2-1; CDR3 length: 15; CDR3 DNA: TGTGCCAGCAGCGAGGGACAGGGGGCATACAATGAGCAGTTCTTC; CDR3 protein: CASSEGQGAYNEQFF
clone size: -; V gene: TRBV7-6; D gene: TRBD2; J gene: TRBJ2-5; CDR3 length: 17; CDR3 DNA: TGTGCCAGCAGCTTAGCGAACCTATTCCCGGGGGGGGAGACCCAGTACTTC; CDR3 protein: CASSLANLFPGGETQYF
clone size: -; V gene: TRBV5-6; D gene: TRBD1; J gene: TRBJ2-7; CDR3 length: 14; CDR3 DNA: TGTGCCAGCAGCTTTCCAGGACAGGGCTACGAGCAGTACTTC; CDR3 protein: CASSFPGQGYEQYF
clone size: once; V gene: TRBV4-2; D gene: -; J gene: TRBJ1-4; CDR3 length: 14; CDR3 DNA: TGTGCCAGCAGCCTTCGCCTGGCAGGGAGGGAACTGTTTTTT; CDR3 protein: CASSLRLAGRELFF
clone size: -; V gene: TRBV5-8; D gene: TRBD1; J gene: TRBJ1-2; CDR3 length: 14; CDR3 DNA: TGTGCCAGCAGCGCGACAGGGGGTGGCTATGGCTACACCTTC; CDR3 protein: CASSATGGGYGYTF
clone size: once; V gene: TRBV3-1/TRBV3-2; D gene: -; J gene: TRBJ2-1; CDR3 length: 15; CDR3 DNA: TGTGCCAGCAGGTCACGGGGGGCCGGAGGTAATGAGCAGTTCTTC; CDR3 protein: CASRSRGAGGNEQFF
clone size: -; V gene: TRBV27; D gene: -; J gene: TRBJ1-6; CDR3 length: 17; CDR3 DNA: TGTGCCAGCAGTCAACGACAGGCCAGCTCCTATAATTCACCCCTCCACTTT; CDR3 protein: CASSQRQASSYNSPLHF
clone size: -; V gene: TRBV6-2/TRBV6-3; D gene: TRBD2; J gene: TRBJ2-7; CDR3 length: 15; CDR3 DNA: TGTGCCAGCAGTTCCCTGGTAGCGGGGGATTACGAGCAGTACTTC; CDR3 protein: CASSSLVAGDYEQYF
clone size: -; V gene: TRBV18; D gene: -; J gene: TRBJ2-3; CDR3 length: 14; CDR3 DNA: TGTGCCAGCTCACCCAGGACTAGCACAGATACGCAGTATTTT; CDR3 protein: CASSPRTSTDTQYF
clone size: -; V gene: TRBV5-8; D gene: TRBD1; J gene: TRBJ2-2; CDR3 length: 16; CDR3 DNA: TGTGCCAGCAGCTTCAGGCGACAGGGGAAGGCCGGGGAGCTGTTTTTT; CDR3 protein: CASSFRRQGKAGELFF